These T cell receptor beta chains were read from a single sample in a study of blood T cell repertoires in COVID-19. Method: immunoSEQ multiplex PCR; TCRdb's copy keeps in-frame clones and lacks some. The sample carries 140,000 or so clones, around nine tenths recorded once. Sequencing used peripheral blood. Receptors were obtained from a human donor in a cohort sampled during active COVID-19. Both conserved end residues are trimmed from each CDR3. Not every row has a clone size; where given, it reads once, few, many or a size class.

J | size | V | CDR3
TRBJ2-3 | - | TRBV28 | ASSLLRGHTDTQY
TRBJ2-1 | - | TRBV7-7 | ASSGGQGAGAEQF
TRBJ1-4 | - | TRBV4-1 | ASSQEGRASELF
TRBJ2-2 | - | TRBV18 | ASSPLGLAGNTGELF
TRBJ2-7 | - | TRBV5-4 | ASSLFTGVSYEQY
TRBJ2-7 | once | TRBV28 | ASSLYGGRGAYEQY
TRBJ1-2 | - | TRBV5-4 | ASSLQGTYGYT
TRBJ1-6 | - | TRBV28 | ASSSSRTGKSPLH
TRBJ2-1 | few | TRBV9 | ASSPWGGGVNEQF
TRBJ1-6 | - | TRBV15 | ATRSGTGASPLH
TRBJ1-6 | - | TRBV11-1 | ASSRQGYNSPLH
TRBJ2-7 | - | TRBV6-2/TRBV6-3 | ASSYSSYEQY
TRBJ1-1 | - | TRBV7-2 | ASSSQGAVNTEAF
TRBJ2-7 | - | TRBV18 | ASSETGYEQY
TRBJ2-2 | once | TRBV2 | ASRTGSVLAGELF
TRBJ2-3 | - | TRBV18 | ASSPGTGGDTQY
TRBJ2-1 | - | TRBV4-2 | ASSHLLAGNYNEQF
TRBJ1-5 | - | TRBV18 | ASSPRGNQPQH
TRBJ1-5 | - | TRBV9 | ASSVEAGSDQPQH
TRBJ2-1 | once | TRBV29-1 | SVKSGRGYNEQF
TRBJ1-5 | - | TRBV7-8 | ASSIDRDYQPQH
TRBJ2-7 | - | TRBV12-3/TRBV12-4 | ASSLLADEQY
TRBJ2-3 | - | TRBV2 | ASSLLSSTDTQY
TRBJ2-3 | - | TRBV7-3 | ASSTGQGMTDTQY
TRBJ1-2 | once | TRBV5-1 | ASSLEQGALDGYT
TRBJ2-7 | - | TRBV11-3 | ASSLVKGLRDRGAYEQY
TRBJ2-5 | - | TRBV7-7 | ASSLNSGRAETQY
TRBJ1-1 | - | TRBV5-1 | ASSPDGTGISGYTEAF
TRBJ2-2 | - | TRBV3-1/TRBV3-2 | ASSQGTSGNTGELF
TRBJ1-1 | - | TRBV4-1 | ASSPEGWNTEAF
TRBJ1-5 | - | TRBV4-1 | ASSQEGRSNQPQH
TRBJ1-1 | - | TRBV5-1 | ASSLVTGGLRNTEAF
TRBJ2-7 | - | TRBV11-2 | ASSVPPGSYEQY
TRBJ2-1 | - | TRBV10-3 | AIGQGLAGAYNEQF
TRBJ1-4 | - | TRBV2 | ASNIIGALREKLF
TRBJ2-1 | - | TRBV5-4 | ASSLGRENNEQF
TRBJ2-3 | - | TRBV4-2 | ASSRIEGKTDTQY
TRBJ2-1 | - | TRBV2 | ASTPGRNFYNEQF
TRBJ2-7 | - | TRBV19 | ASNPGGGGYEQY
TRBJ1-2 | - | TRBV11-1 | ASTHLEGRNYGYT
TRBJ1-1 | - | TRBV19 | ASSMGGNTEAF
TRBJ1-1 | - | TRBV19 | ASEGWPSSTEAF
TRBJ2-3 | - | TRBV6-2/TRBV6-3 | ASSYSTSGEAWDTQY
TRBJ2-7 | few | TRBV5-1 | ASSWGTSGSSSYEQY
TRBJ1-4 | - | TRBV25-1 | ASSEYISEFYEKLF
TRBJ2-7 | - | TRBV5-4 | ASSFLSRTGGWYEQY
TRBJ1-6 | - | TRBV27 | ASSLQGTGSSYNSPLH
TRBJ2-7 | - | TRBV5-6 | ASSFTGYSYEQY
TRBJ1-5 | - | TRBV27 | ASSPRGLEPQH
TRBJ2-1 | - | TRBV9 | ASSPGLAGARSYNEQF
TRBJ2-1 | - | TRBV7-3 | ASSLTESSYNEQF
TRBJ2-1 | - | TRBV15 | AIGEGRYNEQF
TRBJ2-7 | - | TRBV28 | ASSSRLATYEQY